Each of the 2 T cell receptor beta chains below was sequenced from the same sample in a study of T-cell memory formation after mild COVID-19. TCRdb re-called the 5' RACE reads with MiXCR, one entry per CDR3 protein. The sample consists of 300,000 or so distinct CDR3 sequences, more than 15% of them appearing once. Specimen: PBMCs or a T cell subset sorted from them (not recorded which). The source of these receptors is a man between 18 and 35 years old who had mild COVID-19 (a few samples of this study predate the infection). Cell type and time point are not known.

In its sample, this clonotype was seen a few times. V usage is TRBV4-2 and J usage is TRBJ1-6; D not certain. Germline V gene data show CDR1 as LGHNA and CDR2 as YNFKEQ. Trimming shortened V by 4 bases and J by 7 bases, and 8 bases separated the two germline ends. This CDR3 is 13 amino acids long. CDR3 in DNA: TGTGCCAGCAGCCCGCGGGAAAATTCACCCCTCCACTTT. This sequence encodes CASSPRENSPLHF.

This clonotype was counted many times. The V and J genes are TRBV20-1 and TRBJ2-7; D gene unclear. The CDR3 length is 13 residues. The V end was cut by 0 bases, the J end by 3 bases, with 9 bases between. CDR1 and CDR2 from the germline V gene are DFQATT and SNEGSKA (reference sequence). The CDR3 protein is CSARDETDYEQYF. The CDR3 DNA reads as TGCAGTGCTAGAGATGAAACCGACTACGAGCAGTACTTC.